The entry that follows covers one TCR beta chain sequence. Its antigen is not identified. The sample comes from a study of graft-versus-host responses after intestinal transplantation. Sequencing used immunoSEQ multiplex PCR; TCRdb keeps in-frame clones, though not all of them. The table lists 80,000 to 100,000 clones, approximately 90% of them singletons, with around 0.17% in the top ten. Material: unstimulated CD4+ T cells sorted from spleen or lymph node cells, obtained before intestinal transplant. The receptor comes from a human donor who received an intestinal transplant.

The CDR3 region is CASSGPGTGDTEAFF. DNA for the CDR3: TGCGCCAGCAGCGGCCCCGGGACAGGGGACACTGAAGCTTTCTTT. This chain joins TRBV5-1 and TRBJ1-1; TRBD1 matches 10 bases. V was clipped by 4 bases and J by 3 bases; unmatched bases: 6. Germline CDR1 and CDR2: SGHRS and YFSETQ. The CDR3 loop spans 15 amino acids.